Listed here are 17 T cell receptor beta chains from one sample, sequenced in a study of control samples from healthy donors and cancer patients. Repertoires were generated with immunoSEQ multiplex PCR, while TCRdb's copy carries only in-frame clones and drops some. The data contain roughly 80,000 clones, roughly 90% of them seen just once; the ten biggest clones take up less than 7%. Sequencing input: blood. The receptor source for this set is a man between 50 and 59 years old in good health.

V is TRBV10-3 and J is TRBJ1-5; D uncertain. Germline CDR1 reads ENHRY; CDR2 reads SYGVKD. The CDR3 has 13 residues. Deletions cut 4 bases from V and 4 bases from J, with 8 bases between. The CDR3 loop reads CAISGVSNQPQHF. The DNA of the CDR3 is TGTGCCATCAGTGGGGTCAGTAATCAGCCCCAGCATTTT.

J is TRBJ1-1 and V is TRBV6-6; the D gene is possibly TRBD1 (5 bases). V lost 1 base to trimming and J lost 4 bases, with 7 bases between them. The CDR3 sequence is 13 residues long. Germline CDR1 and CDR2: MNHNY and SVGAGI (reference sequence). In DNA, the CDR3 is TGTGCCAGCAGTTACTTGGGGGGCACTGAAGCTTTCTTT. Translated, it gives CASSYLGGTEAFF.

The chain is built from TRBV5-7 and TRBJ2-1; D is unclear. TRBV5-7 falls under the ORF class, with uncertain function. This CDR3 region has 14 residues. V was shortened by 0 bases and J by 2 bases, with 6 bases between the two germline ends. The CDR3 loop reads CASSLGRPYNEQFF. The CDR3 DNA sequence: TGTGCCAGCAGCTTGGGAAGACCCTACAATGAGCAGTTCTTC.

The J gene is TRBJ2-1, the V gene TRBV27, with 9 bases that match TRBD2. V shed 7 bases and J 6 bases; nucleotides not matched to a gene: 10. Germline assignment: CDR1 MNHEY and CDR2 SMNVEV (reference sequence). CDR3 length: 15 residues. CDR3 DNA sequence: TGTGCCAGCACCCTAGCCCTAGCGGGACCCAATGAGCAGTTCTTC. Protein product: CASTLALAGPNEQFF.

This chain's CDR3 is CASSLRVGGANEQFF. In nucleotides, the CDR3 is TGTGCCAGCAGTCTCAGGGTTGGTGGAGCGAATGAGCAGTTCTTC. The rearrangement links TRBV27 to TRBJ2-1, with D perhaps TRBD1 (5 bases). The length of the CDR3 is 15 residues. The germline CDR1 and CDR2 sequences are MNHEY and SMNVEV (reference sequence). Trimming cost V 5 bases and J 7 bases, with 18 bases left between them.

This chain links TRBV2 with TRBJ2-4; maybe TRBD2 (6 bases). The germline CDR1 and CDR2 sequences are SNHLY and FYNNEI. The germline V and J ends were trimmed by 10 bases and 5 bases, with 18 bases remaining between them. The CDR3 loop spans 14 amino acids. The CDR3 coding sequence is TGTGCCACCGCACTTGGGGGGATCGAAAACATTCAGTACTTC. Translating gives CATALGGIENIQYF.

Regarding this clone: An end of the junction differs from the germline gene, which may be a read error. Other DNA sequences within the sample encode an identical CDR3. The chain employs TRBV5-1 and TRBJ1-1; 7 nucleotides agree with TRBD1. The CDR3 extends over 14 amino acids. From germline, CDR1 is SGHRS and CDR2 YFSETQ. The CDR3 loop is CASYRGGLNTEAFF. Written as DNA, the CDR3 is TGCGCCAGCTACAGGGGCGGTCTGAACACTGAGGCTTTCTTT.

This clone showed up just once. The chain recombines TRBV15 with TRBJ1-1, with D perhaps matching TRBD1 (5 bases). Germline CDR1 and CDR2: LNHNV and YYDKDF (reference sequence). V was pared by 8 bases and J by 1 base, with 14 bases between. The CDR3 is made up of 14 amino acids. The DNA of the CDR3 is TGTGCCACCTTTCAGGCAGGGCAGAACACTGAAGCTTTCTTT. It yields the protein CATFQAGQNTEAFF.

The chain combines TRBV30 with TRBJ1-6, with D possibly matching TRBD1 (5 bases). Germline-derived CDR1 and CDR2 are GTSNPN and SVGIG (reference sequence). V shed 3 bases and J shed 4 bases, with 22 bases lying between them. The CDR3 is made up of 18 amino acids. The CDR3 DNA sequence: TGTGCCTGGAGAATTCAAGGGGCAATGGCAGATTATAATTCACCCCTCCACTTT. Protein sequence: CAWRIQGAMADYNSPLHF.

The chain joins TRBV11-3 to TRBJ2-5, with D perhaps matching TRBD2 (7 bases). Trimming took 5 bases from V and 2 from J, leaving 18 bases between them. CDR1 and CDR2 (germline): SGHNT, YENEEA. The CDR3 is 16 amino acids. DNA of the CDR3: TGTGCCAGCAGCCGGGGGGCCCGAATTAGTCAAGAGACCCAGTACTTC. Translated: CASSRGARISQETQYF.

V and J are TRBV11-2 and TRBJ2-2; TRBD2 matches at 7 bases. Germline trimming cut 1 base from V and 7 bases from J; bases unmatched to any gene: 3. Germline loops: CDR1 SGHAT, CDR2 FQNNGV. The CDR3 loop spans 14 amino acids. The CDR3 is CASSLVWTSGELFF. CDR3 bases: TGTGCCAGCAGCTTAGTTTGGACTAGCGGGGAGCTGTTTTTT.

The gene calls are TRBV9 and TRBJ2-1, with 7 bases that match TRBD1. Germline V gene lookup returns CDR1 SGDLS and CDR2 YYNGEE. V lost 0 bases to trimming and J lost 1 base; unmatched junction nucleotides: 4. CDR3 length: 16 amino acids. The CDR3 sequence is CASSVAGTASYNEQFF. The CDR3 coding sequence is TGTGCCAGCAGCGTAGCTGGGACAGCTTCCTACAATGAGCAGTTCTTC.

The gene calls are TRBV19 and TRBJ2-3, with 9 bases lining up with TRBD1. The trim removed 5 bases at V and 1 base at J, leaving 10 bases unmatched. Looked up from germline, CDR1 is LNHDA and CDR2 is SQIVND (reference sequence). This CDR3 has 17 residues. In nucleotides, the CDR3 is TGTGCCAGTAGTCTCGGGACAGGGACGGGCGGCACAGATACGCAGTATTTT. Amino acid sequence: CASSLGTGTGGTDTQYF. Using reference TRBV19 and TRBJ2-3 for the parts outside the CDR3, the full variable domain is DGGITQSPKYLFRKEGQNVTLSCEQNLNHDAMYWYRQDPGQGLRLIYYSQIVNDFQKGDIAEGYSVSREKKESFPLTVTSAQKNPTAFYLCASSLGTGTGGTDTQYFGPGTRLTVL.

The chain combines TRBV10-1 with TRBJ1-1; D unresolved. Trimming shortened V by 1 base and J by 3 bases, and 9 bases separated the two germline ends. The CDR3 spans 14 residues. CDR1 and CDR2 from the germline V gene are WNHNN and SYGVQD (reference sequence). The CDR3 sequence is CASSECGSYTEAFF. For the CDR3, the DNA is TGCGCCAGCAGTGAGTGTGGCAGCTACACTGAAGCTTTCTTT.

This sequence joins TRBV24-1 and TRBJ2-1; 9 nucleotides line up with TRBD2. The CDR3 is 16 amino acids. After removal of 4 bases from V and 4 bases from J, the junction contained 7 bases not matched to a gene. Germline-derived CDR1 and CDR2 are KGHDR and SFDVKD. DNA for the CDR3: TGTGCCACCAGTGAGGGGTCTAGCGGGATATACAATGAGCAGTTCTTC. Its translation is CATSEGSSGIYNEQFF.

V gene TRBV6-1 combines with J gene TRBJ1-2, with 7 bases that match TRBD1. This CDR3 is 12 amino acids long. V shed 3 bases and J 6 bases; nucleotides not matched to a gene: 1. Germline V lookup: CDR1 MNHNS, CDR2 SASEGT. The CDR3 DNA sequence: TGTGCCAGCAGTGACAGGGGGAATGGCTACACCTTC. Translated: CASSDRGNGYTF.

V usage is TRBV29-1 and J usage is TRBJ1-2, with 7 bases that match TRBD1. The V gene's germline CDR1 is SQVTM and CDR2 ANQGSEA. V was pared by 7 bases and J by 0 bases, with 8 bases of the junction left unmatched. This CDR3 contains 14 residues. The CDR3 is CSGLQGWPNYGYTF. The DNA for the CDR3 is TGCAGCGGACTACAGGGGTGGCCTAACTATGGCTACACCTTC.